The source of this TCR beta chain is a study of blood T cell repertoires in COVID-19. Study overall: Specimens from acute and convalescent COVID-19 originated in the United States, Italy and Spain. PBMCs, B-cell-depleted T cells, or T cells provided the cDNA or gDNA that made up the material.

Generated by immunoSEQ multiplex PCR, the TCRdb table keeps only in-frame clones and is missing some. The table lists 180,000 or so clones, roughly 80% of them singletons. Patients from Seattle were sampled longitudinally, starting during active infection. Sequencing input: peripheral blood. The receptor comes from a woman aged 40 to 50 with COVID-19, enrolled during active disease.

In nucleotides, the CDR3 is TGTGCCAGCAGGTTACTCAACTACAATGAGCAGTTCTTC. This encodes CASRLLNYNEQFF. This chain uses TRBV6-5 with TRBJ2-1, with D uncertain. Looked up from germline, CDR1 is MNHEY and CDR2 is SVGAGI. The V end was cut by 6 bases, the J end by 3 bases, with 9 bases between. The CDR3 contains 13 residues.